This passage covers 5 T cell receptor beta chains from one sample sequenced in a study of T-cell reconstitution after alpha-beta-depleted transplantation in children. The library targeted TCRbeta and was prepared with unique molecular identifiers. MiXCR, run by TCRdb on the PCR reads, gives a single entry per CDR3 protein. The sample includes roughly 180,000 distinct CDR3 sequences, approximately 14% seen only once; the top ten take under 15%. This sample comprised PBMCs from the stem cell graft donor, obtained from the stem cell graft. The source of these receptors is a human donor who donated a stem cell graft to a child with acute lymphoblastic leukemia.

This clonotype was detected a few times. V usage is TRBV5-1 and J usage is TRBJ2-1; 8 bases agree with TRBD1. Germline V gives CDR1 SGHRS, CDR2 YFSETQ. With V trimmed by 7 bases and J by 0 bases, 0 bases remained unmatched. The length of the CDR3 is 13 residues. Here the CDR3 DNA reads TGCGCCAGCGGACAGGGCTCCTACAATGAGCAGTTCTTC. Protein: CASGQGSYNEQFF.

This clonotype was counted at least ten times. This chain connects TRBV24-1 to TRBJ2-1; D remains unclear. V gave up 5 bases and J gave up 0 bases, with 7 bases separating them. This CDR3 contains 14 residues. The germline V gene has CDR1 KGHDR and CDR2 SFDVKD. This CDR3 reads CATSVGRSYNEQFF. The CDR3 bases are TGTGCCACCAGTGTAGGGCGCTCCTACAATGAGCAGTTCTTC.

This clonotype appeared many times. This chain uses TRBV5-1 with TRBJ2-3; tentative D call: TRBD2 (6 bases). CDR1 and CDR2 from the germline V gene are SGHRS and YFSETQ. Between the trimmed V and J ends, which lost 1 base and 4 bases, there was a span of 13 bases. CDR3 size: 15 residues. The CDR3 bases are TGCGCCAGCAGCTTGCGGGACTTAGCCGCAGATACGCAGTATTTT. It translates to CASSLRDLAADTQYF. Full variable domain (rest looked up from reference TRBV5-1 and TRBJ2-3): KAGVTQTPRYLIKTRGQQVTLSCSPISGHRSVSWYQQTPGQGLQFLFEYFSETQRNKGNFPGRFSGRQFSNSRSEMNVSTLELGDSALYLCASSLRDLAADTQYFGPGTRLTVL.

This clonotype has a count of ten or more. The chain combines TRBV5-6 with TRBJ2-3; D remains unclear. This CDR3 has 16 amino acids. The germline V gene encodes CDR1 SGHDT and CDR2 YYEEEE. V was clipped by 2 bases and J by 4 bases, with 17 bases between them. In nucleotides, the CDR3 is TGTGCCAGCAGCTTTTGGGGTCTCCTCACCGCAGATACGCAGTATTTT. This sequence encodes CASSFWGLLTADTQYF.

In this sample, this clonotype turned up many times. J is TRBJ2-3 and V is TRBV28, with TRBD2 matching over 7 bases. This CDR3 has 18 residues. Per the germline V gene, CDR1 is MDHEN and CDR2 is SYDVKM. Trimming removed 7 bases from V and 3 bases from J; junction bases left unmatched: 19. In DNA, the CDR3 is TGTGCCAGCAAAACGGAACCGGGAAGTGATAGCGGGACAGATACGCAGTATTTT. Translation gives CASKTEPGSDSGTDTQYF. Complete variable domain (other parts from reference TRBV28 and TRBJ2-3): DVKVTQSSRYLVKRTGEKVFLECVQDMDHENMFWYRQDPGLGLRLIYFSYDVKMKEKGDIPEGYSVSREKKERFSLILESASTNQTSMYLCASKTEPGSDSGTDTQYFGPGTRLTVL.